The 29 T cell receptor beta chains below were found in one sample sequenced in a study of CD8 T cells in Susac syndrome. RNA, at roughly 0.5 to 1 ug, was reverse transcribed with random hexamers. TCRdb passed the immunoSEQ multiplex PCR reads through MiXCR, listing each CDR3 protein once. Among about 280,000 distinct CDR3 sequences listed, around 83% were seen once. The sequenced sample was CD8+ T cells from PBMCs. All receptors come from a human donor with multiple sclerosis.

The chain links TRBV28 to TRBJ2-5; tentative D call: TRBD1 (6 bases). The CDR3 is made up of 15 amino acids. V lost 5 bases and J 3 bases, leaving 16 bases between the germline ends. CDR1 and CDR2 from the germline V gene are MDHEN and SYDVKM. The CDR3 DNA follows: TGTGCCAGCAGTCCCCTGGGGGCAGGGGAAGAGACCCAGTACTTC. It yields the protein CASSPLGAGEETQYF.

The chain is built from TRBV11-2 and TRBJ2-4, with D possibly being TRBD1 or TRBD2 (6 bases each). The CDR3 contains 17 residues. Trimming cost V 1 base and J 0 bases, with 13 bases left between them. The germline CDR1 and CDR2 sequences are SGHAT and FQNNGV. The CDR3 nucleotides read TGTGCCAGCAGCTTAGTCCGAGGGGGACTAGCCAAAAACATTCAGTACTTC. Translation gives CASSLVRGGLAKNIQYF.

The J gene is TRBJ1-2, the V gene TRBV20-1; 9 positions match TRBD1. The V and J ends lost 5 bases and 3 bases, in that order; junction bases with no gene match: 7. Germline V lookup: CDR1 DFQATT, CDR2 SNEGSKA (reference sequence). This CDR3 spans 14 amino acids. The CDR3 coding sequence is TGCAGTGCTTACCACAGGGGGCCCGACTATGGCTACACCTTC. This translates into CSAYHRGPDYGYTF.

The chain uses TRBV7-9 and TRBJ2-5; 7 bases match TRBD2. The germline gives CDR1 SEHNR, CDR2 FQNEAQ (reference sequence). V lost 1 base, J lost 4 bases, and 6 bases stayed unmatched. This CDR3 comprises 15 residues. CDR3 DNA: TGTGCCAGCAGCTTAGTTGTAGCGGGTGCAGAGACCCAGTACTTC. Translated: CASSLVVAGAETQYF.

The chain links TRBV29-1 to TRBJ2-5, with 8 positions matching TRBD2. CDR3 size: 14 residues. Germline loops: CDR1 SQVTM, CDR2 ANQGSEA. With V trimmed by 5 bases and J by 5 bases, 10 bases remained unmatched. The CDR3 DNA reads TGCAGCGTTCTTACCGGGACTAGAGAGGAGACCCAGTACTTC. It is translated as CSVLTGTREETQYF.

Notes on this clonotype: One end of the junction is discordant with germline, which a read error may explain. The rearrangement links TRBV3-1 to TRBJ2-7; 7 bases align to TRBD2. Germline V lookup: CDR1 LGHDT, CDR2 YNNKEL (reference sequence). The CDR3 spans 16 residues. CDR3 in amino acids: CASSQGPAGITYERYF. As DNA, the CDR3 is TGTGCCAGCAGCCAAGGGCCAGCGGGAATAACCTACGAGCGGTACTTC.

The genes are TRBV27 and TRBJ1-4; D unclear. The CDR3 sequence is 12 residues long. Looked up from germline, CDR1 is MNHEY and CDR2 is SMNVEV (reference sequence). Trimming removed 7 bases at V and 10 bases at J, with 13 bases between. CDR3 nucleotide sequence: TGTGCCAGCAAGGTCAGCCAAGGAAAACTGTTTTTT. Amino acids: CASKVSQGKLFF.

The CDR3 DNA is TGTGCCAGCAGTCAACAGGTCGCCCCCTACAATGAGCAGTTCTTC. Translation: CASSQQVAPYNEQFF. This chain uses TRBV12-3 or TRBV12-4 with TRBJ2-1, with a tentative D call TRBD1 (5 bases). The CDR3 extends over 15 amino acids. V was clipped by 5 bases and J by 2 bases, with 13 bases between them.

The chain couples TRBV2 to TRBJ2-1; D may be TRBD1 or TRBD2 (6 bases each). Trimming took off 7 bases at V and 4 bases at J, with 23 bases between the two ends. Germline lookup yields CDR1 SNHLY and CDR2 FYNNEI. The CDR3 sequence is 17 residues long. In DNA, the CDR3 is TGTGCCAGCACCCCCGAGGGGGGCGCGGGTTCGTACAATGAGCAGTTCTTC. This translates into CASTPEGGAGSYNEQFF.

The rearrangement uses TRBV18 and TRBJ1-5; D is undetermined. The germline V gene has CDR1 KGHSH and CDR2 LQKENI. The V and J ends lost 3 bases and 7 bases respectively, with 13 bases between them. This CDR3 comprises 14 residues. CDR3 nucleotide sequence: TGTGCCAGCTCACCGGACCCGCCGGGGCAGCCCCAGCATTTT. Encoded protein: CASSPDPPGQPQHF.

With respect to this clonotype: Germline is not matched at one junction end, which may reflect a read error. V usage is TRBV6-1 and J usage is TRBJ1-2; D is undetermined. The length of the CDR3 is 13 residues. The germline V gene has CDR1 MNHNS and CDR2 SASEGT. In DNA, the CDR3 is TGTGCCAGCAGGGAAGCCGCAGGTTTTGGCTACACCTTC. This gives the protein CASREAAGFGYTF.

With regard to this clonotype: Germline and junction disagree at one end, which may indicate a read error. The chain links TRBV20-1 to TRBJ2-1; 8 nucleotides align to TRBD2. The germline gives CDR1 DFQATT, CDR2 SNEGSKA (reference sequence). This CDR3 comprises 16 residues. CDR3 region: CSARDSSGLSGNGQFF. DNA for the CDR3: TGCAGTGCTAGAGATTCTAGCGGGCTTTCCGGGAATGGGCAGTTCTTC.

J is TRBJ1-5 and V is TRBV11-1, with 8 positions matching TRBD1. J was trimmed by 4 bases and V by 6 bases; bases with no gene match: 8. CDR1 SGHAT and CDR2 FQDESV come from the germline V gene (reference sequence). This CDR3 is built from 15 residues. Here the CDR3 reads CASSAGTGQNQPQHF. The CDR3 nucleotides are TGTGCCAGCAGTGCCGGGACAGGTCAAAATCAGCCCCAGCATTTT. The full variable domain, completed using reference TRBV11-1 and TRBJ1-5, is EAEVAQSPRYKITEKSQAVAFWCDPISGHATLYWYRQILGQGPELLVQFQDESVVDDSQLPKDRFSAERLKGVDSTLKIQPAELGDSAMYLCASSAGTGQNQPQHFGDGTRLSIL.

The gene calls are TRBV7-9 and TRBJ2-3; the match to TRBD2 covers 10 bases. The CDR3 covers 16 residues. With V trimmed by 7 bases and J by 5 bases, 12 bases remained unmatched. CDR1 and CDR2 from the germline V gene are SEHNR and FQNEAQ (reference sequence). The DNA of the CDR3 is TGTGCCAGCACTTTTATCAGCGGGAGGGCCCAAGATACGCAGTATTTT. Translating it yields CASTFISGRAQDTQYF.

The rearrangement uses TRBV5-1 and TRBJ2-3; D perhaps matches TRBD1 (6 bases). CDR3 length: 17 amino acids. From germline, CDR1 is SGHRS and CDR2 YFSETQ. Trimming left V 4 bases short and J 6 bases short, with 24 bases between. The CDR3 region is CASSPTPGTPPQDTQYF. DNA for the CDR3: TGCGCCAGCAGCCCGACTCCAGGGACACCTCCTCAGGATACGCAGTATTTT.

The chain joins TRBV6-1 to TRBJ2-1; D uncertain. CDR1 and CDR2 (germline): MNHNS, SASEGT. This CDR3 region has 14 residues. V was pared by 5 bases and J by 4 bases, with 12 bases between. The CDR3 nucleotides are TGTGCCAGCAGTTTATCTAGAGCGTACAATGAGCAGTTCTTC. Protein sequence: CASSLSRAYNEQFF.

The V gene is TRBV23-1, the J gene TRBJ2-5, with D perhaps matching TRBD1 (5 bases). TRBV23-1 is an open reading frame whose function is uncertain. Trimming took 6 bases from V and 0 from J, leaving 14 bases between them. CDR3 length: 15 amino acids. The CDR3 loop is CASSLSRQHQETQYF. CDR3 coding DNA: TGCGCCAGCAGCCTTTCACGACAGCACCAAGAGACCCAGTACTTC.

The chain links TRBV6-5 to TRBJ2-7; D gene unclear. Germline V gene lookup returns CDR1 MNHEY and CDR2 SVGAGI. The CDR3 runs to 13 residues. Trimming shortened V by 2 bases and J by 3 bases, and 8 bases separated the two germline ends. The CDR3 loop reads CASSYAGSYEQYF. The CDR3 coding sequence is TGTGCCAGCAGTTACGCAGGAAGCTACGAGCAGTACTTC.

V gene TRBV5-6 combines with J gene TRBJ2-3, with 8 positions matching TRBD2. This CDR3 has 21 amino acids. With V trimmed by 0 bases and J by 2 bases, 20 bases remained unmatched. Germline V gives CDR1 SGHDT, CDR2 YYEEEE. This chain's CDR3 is CASSLGRVREGFLWDTDTQYF. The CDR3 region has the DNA TGTGCCAGCAGCTTGGGAAGGGTACGGGAGGGCTTTCTTTGGGACACAGATACGCAGTATTTT.

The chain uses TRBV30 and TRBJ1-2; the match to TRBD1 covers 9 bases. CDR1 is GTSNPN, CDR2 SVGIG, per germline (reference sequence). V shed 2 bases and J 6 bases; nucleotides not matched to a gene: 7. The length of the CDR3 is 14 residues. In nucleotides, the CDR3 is TGTGCCTGGAGTCCGACCGGGACAGGGAATGGCTACACCTTC. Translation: CAWSPTGTGNGYTF.

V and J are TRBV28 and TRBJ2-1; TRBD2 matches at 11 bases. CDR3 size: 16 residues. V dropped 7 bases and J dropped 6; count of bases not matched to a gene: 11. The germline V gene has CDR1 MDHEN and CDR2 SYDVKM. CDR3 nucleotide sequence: TGTGCCAGCACACTCTCCTTAGCGGGAGGGTCCAATGAGCAGTTCTTC. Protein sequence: CASTLSLAGGSNEQFF. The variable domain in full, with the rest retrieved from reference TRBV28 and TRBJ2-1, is DVKVTQSSRYLVKRTGEKVFLECVQDMDHENMFWYRQDPGLGLRLIYFSYDVKMKEKGDIPEGYSVSREKKERFSLILESASTNQTSMYLCASTLSLAGGSNEQFFGPGTRLTVL.

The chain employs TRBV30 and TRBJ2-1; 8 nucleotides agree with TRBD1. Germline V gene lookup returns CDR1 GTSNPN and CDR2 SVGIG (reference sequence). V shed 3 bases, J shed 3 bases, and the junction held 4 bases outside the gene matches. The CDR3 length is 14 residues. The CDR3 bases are TGTGCCTGGAGAGACAGGGGTATCTACAATGAGCAGTTCTTC. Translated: CAWRDRGIYNEQFF.

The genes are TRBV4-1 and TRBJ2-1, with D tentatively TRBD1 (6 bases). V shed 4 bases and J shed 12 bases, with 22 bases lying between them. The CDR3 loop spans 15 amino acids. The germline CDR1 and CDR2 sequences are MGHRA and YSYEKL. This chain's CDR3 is CASSPGQIEVGVQFF. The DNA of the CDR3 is TGCGCCAGCAGCCCCGGACAGATAGAGGTAGGGGTGCAGTTCTTC.

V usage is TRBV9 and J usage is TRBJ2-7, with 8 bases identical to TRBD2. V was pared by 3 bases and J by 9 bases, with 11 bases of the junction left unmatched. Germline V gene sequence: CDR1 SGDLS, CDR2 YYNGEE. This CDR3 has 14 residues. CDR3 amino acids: CASSGSGSNSGQYF. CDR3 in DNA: TGTGCCAGCAGCGGGAGCGGGAGTAACTCCGGGCAGTACTTC.

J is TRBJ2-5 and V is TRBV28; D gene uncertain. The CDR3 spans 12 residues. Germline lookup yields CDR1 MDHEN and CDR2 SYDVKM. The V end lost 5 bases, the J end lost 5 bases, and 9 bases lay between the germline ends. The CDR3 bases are TGTGCCAGCAGTCGAAATGTGGAGACCCAGTACTTC. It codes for CASSRNVETQYF.

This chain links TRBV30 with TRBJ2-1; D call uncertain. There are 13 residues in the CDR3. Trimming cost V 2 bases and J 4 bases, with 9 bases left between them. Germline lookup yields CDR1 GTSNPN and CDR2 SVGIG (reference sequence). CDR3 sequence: CAWSRVTYNEQFF. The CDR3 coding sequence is TGTGCCTGGAGTAGGGTCACGTACAATGAGCAGTTCTTC.

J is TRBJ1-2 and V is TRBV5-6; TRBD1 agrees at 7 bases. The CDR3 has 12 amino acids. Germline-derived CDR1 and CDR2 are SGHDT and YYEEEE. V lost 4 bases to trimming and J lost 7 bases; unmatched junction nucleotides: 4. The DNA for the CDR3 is TGTGCCAGCAGCGGACAGGATCTTGGCTACACCTTC. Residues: CASSGQDLGYTF.

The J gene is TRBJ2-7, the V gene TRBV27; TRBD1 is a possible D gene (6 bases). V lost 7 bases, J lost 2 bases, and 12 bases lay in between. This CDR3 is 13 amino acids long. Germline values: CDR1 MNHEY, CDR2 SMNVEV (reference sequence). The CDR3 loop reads CASIGDNPYEQYF. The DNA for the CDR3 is TGTGCCAGCATCGGGGACAACCCCTACGAGCAGTACTTC.

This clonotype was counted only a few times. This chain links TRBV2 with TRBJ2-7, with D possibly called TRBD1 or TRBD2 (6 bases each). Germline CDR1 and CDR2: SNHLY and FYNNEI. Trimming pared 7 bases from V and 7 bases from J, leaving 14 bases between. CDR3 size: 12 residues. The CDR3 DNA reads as TGTGCCAGCATCCCGGGGGCCTCGGAGCAGTACTTC. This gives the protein CASIPGASEQYF.